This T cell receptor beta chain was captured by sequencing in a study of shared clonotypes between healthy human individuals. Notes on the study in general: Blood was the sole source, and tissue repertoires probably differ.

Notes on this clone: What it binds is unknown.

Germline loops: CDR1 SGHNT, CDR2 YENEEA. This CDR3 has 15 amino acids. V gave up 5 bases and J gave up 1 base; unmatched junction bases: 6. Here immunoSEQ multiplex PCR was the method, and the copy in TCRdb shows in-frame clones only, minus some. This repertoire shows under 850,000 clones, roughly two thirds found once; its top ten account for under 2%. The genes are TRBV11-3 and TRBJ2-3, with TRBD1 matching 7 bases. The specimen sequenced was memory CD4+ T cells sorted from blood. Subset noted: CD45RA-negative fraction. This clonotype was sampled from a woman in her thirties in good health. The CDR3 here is CASSPQGTGTDTQYF. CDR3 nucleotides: TGTGCCAGCAGCCCACAGGGGACGGGCACAGATACGCAGTATTTT.